The rows below give T cell receptor beta chains drawn from one sample of a study of prognosis after radiotherapy for stage I lung cancer. MiXCR was run by TCRdb on the multiplex PCR reads, yielding one entry per CDR3 protein. Counted here are 30,000 or so distinct CDR3 sequences, around 43% occurring once; the ten biggest clones make up 15%. Sample: PBMCs, taken before or after stereotactic body radiation therapy (not recorded which). These receptors all stem from a donor aged 50 or older with non-small cell lung cancer. CDR3s include the opening cysteine and the closing phenylalanine or tryptophan.

V,J,CDR3
TRBV2,TRBJ2-3,CASRRDTSTDTQYF
TRBV6-8,TRBJ2-7,CAGSFRRTTYEQYF
TRBV4-2,TRBJ2-7,CASSQVSLAGGGGNEQYF
TRBV7-8,TRBJ2-5,CASSKGLAGGPAQETQYF
TRBV28,TRBJ1-6,CASSFPGGRGSPLHF
TRBV6-1,TRBJ1-2,CASRKDSSVGYTF
TRBV7-9,TRBJ2-3,CASSATGTGEDTQYF
TRBV7-6,TRBJ2-1,CASSPQTSGVYNEQFF
TRBV11-2,TRBJ2-2,CASSEGGIKKVNTGELFF
TRBV7-2,TRBJ1-4,CASSLVRQPAGNEKLFF
TRBV28,TRBJ2-2,CASSSGTGELFF
TRBV2,TRBJ2-7,CASRSFHTGSSFLGYEQYF
TRBV6-2/TRBV6-3,TRBJ1-6,CASRRGMLSYNSPLHF
TRBV6-2/TRBV6-3,TRBJ2-3,CSSSDSVDTQYF
TRBV28,TRBJ1-5,CASNLPGINQPQHF
TRBV5-1,TRBJ2-1,CASRAGVANNEQFF
TRBV13,TRBJ2-7,CASLASNTYEQYF
TRBV6-1,TRBJ1-4,CASSDQSRTTGILRKLFF
TRBV7-9,TRBJ1-4,CASSLVSGGGEKLFF
TRBV6-1,TRBJ1-1,CASRPRQVDGGDTEAFF
TRBV6-1,TRBJ2-7,CASSVGGAGSYEQYF
TRBV11-3,TRBJ2-1,CASSFGDTYNEQFF
TRBV28,TRBJ2-2,CASRTGANTGHLFF
TRBV5-1,TRBJ2-1,CASSTQPGLAGYNEQFF
TRBV9,TRBJ2-1,CASSELAGVLINEQFF
TRBV5-1,TRBJ1-4,CASSLGSAGVVDEKLFF
TRBV6-2/TRBV6-3,TRBJ2-7,CASSYSTGLNAYEQYF
TRBV3-1,TRBJ1-6,CASSQETGRSPLHF
TRBV15,TRBJ2-6,CATSLRQPNSGANVLTF
TRBV28,TRBJ2-7,CASSKVAGHFGEQYF
TRBV5-5,TRBJ2-3,CASSLPGNTDTQYF
TRBV9,TRBJ2-7,CASSSWTSGSYEQYF
TRBV6-1,TRBJ2-2,CASRRDRNTGELFF
TRBV7-2,TRBJ2-1,CASSSSSGRDEQFF
TRBV19,TRBJ1-1,CASSPTGYGNTEAFF
TRBV30,TRBJ2-3,CAWRGGGADTQYF
TRBV24-1,TRBJ2-1,CATSSRGALFNEQFF
TRBV12-3/TRBV12-4,TRBJ1-5,CASSLEAGLGRPQHF